These 12 T cell receptor beta chains came from one sample sequenced in a study of OX40 agonist ivuxolimab in advanced cancers. Assay used: immunoSEQ multiplex PCR; TCRdb lists only in-frame clones, some missing. The sample holds some 81,000 clones, around 90% seen once. The starting material was CD4+ or CD8+ T cells sorted from blood, obtained in a trial of the OX40 agonist ivuxolimab. The receptors derive from an adult with an advanced solid tumor such as melanoma, head and neck, liver or kidney cancer.

This chain joins TRBV25-1 and TRBJ1-1; D may be TRBD1 (5 bases). The CDR3 spans 14 residues. CDR1 is MGHDK and CDR2 is SYGVNS in the germline V gene. Trimming left V 6 bases short and J 4 bases short, with 15 bases between. This CDR3 reads CASRDAGKSTEAFF. The CDR3 nucleotides are TGTGCCAGCAGGGATGCAGGGAAGAGCACTGAAGCTTTCTTT. The full variable domain, in which reference TRBV25-1 and TRBJ1-1 provide the parts outside the CDR3, is EADIYQTPRYLVIGTGKKITLECSQTMGHDKMYWYQQDPGMELHLIHYSYGVNSTEKGDLSSESTVSRIRTEHFPLTLESARPSHTSQYLCASRDAGKSTEAFFGQGTRLTVV.

The chain combines TRBV7-2 with TRBJ2-3; TRBD2 is a possible D gene (5 bases). CDR3 size: 15 residues. V shed 3 bases and J shed 1 base, with 11 bases lying between them. Germline loops: CDR1 SGHTA, CDR2 FQGNSA. The chain's CDR3 is CASSFRAGRTDTQYF. The CDR3 coding sequence is TGTGCCAGCAGCTTTCGGGCGGGCCGCACAGATACGCAGTATTTT.

As concerns this clone: A read error is likely, as this CDR3 ends without the conserved phenylalanine or tryptophan. No DNA is shown, since the ends of the CDR3 on it are uncertain; the CDR3 is the one TCRdb lists. V gene TRBV6-1 combines with J gene TRBJ2-7; the table's D call of TRBD2 was not tested on the DNA. Germline CDR1 reads MNHNS; CDR2 reads SASEGT. The CDR3 sequence runs 10 residues, both termini included. CDR3 protein: CASSSDYLLL.

The chain links TRBV5-4 to TRBJ2-1, with 10 positions matching TRBD2. This CDR3 region has 16 residues. The V segment lost 0 bases and the J segment 6 bases; nucleotides outside the gene matches: 6. The germline CDR1 and CDR2 sequences are SGHNT and YYREEE (reference sequence). Written as DNA, the CDR3 is TGTGCCAGCAGCTTGGGGCTGGCTAGCGGGAGCAATGAGCAGTTCTTC. This encodes CASSLGLASGSNEQFF.

J is TRBJ2-5 and V is TRBV5-1; 7 bases align to TRBD1. The CDR3 loop spans 14 amino acids. Germline V gene data show CDR1 as SGHRS and CDR2 as YFSETQ. J lost 5 bases, V lost 0 bases, and 4 bases had no gene match. CDR3 nucleotides: TGCGCCAGCAGCTTGGGGACAGGTCGGGAGACCCAGTACTTC. Its protein product is CASSLGTGRETQYF.

The chain is built from TRBV7-2 and TRBJ2-5; 7 positions agree with TRBD2. There are 14 residues in the CDR3. Germline lookup yields CDR1 SGHTA and CDR2 FQGNSA. V gave up 5 bases and J gave up 1 base; unmatched junction bases: 4. As DNA, the CDR3 is TGTGCCAGCAGCCCCGGGGGGATCCAAGAGACCCAGTACTTC. Protein sequence: CASSPGGIQETQYF. The full variable domain, completed using reference TRBV7-2 and TRBJ2-5, is GAGVSQSPSNKVTEKGKDVELRCDPISGHTALYWYRQSLGQGLEFLIYFQGNSAPDKSGLPSDRFSAERTGGSVSTLTIQRTQQEDSAVYLCASSPGGIQETQYFGPGTRLLVL.

The J gene is TRBJ1-5, the V gene TRBV2; maybe TRBD1 (5 bases). Per the germline V gene, CDR1 is SNHLY and CDR2 is FYNNEI. V shed 4 bases and J shed 3 bases, with 16 bases lying between them. The CDR3 is 16 residues long. The CDR3 here is CASSADRARANQPQHF. The CDR3 DNA follows: TGTGCCAGCAGTGCAGATAGAGCCAGGGCCAATCAGCCCCAGCATTTT.

The J gene is TRBJ1-5, the V gene TRBV15; D call uncertain. From germline, CDR1 is LNHNV and CDR2 YYDKDF (reference sequence). The CDR3 contains 13 residues. V was clipped by 2 bases and J by 2 bases, with 4 bases between them. In DNA form, the CDR3 reads TGTGCCACCAGCAGATTTCGCAATCAGCCCCAGCATTTT. This codes for CATSRFRNQPQHF. Full variable domain (outside the CDR3, taken from reference TRBV15 and TRBJ1-5): DAMVIQNPRYQVTQFGKPVTLSCSQTLNHNVMYWYQQKSSQAPKLLFHYYDKDFNNEADTPDNFQSRRPNTSFCFLDIRSPGLGDTAMYLCATSRFRNQPQHFGDGTRLSIL.

This clone showed up just once. The gene calls are TRBV27 and TRBJ1-5; D gene uncertain. The V and J ends lost 6 bases and 4 bases respectively, with 10 bases between them. CDR1 MNHEY and CDR2 SMNVEV come from the germline V gene (reference sequence). The CDR3 is 13 amino acids. For the CDR3, the DNA is TGTGCCAGCAGCCGCGAAAGGAATCAGCCCCAGCATTTT. Amino acids: CASSRERNQPQHF.

This sequence joins TRBV5-1 and TRBJ2-5; D is perhaps TRBD1 (6 bases). The V end was cut by 3 bases, the J end by 2 bases, with 8 bases between. The CDR3 spans 13 residues. Germline V gives CDR1 SGHRS, CDR2 YFSETQ. This CDR3 is CASSSDRQETQYF. The CDR3 coding sequence is TGCGCCAGCAGCTCGGACAGACAAGAGACCCAGTACTTC.

The gene calls are TRBV5-1 and TRBJ2-3; tentatively, D is TRBD1 or TRBD2 (5 bases each). This CDR3 region has 13 residues. V was trimmed by 5 bases and J by 3 bases, leaving 10 bases between them. The V gene's germline CDR1 is SGHRS and CDR2 YFSETQ. CDR3 sequence (DNA): TGCGCCAGCAGTTTCAGGGAGACAGATACGCAGTATTTT. Translating it yields CASSFRETDTQYF.

This sequence joins TRBV13 and TRBJ2-3; D not resolved. Germline loops: CDR1 PRHDT, CDR2 FYEKMQ (reference sequence). The CDR3 has 12 amino acids. Trimming stripped 5 bases from V and 5 bases from J, with 8 bases between. In DNA form, the CDR3 reads TGTGCCAGCAGCCCCCAGAGAGATACGCAGTATTTT. Its protein product is CASSPQRDTQYF.